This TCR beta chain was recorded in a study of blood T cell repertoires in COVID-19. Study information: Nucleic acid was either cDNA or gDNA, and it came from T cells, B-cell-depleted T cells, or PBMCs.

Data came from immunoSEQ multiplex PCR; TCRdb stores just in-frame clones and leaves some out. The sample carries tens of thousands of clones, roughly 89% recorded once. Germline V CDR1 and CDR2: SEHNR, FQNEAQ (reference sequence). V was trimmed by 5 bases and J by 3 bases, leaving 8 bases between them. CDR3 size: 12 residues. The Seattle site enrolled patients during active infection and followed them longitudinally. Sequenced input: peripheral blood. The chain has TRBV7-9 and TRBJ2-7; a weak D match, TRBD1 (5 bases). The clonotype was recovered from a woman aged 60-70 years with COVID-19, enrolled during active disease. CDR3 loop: CASSQDNYEQYF. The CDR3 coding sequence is TGTGCCAGCAGCCAGGACAACTACGAGCAGTACTTC.